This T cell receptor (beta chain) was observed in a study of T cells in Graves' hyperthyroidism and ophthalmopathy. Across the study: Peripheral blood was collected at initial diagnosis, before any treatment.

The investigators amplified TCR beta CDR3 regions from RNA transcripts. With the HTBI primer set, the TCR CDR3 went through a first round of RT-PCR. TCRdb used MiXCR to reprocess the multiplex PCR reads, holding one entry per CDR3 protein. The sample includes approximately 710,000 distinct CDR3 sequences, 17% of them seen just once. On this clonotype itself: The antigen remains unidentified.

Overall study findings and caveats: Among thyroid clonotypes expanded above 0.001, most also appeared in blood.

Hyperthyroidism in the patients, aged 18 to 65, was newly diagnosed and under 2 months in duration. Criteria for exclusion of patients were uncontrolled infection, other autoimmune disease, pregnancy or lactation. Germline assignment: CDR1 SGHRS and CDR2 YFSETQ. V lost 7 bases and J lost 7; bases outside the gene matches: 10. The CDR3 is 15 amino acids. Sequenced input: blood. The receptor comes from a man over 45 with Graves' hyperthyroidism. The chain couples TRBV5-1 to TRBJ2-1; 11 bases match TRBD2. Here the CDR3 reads CASGVAGGLTNEQFF. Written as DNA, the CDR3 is TGCGCCAGCGGAGTAGCGGGAGGGCTAACGAATGAGCAGTTCTTC.